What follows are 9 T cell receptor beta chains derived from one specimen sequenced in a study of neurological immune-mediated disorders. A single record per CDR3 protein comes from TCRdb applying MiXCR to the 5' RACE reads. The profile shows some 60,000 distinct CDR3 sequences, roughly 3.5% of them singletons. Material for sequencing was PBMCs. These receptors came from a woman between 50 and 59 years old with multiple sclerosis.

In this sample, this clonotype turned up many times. CDR3 sequence: CASSLGGLGQPQHF. The CDR3 nucleotides are TGCGCCAGCAGCTTGGGGGGTTTGGGTCAGCCCCAGCATTTT. The chain combines TRBV5-1 with TRBJ1-5, with D unresolved. V was trimmed by 0 bases and J by 6 bases, leaving 10 bases between them. The CDR3 extends over 14 amino acids. Per the germline V gene, CDR1 is SGHRS and CDR2 is YFSETQ.

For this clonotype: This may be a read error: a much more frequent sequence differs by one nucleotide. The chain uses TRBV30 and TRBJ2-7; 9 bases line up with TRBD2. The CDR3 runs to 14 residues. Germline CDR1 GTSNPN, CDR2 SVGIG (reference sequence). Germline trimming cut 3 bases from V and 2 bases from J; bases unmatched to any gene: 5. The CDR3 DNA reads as TGTGCCTGGAGCCTAGCGGGGACCCCCTACGAGCAGTACTTC. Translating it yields CAWSLAGTPYEQYF. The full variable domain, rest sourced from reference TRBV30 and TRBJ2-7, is SQTIHQWPATLVQPVGSPLSLECTVEGTSNPNLYWYRQAAGRGLQLLFYSVGIGQISSEVPQNLSASRPQDRQFILSSKKLLLSDSGFYLCAWSLAGTPYEQYFGPGTRLTVT.

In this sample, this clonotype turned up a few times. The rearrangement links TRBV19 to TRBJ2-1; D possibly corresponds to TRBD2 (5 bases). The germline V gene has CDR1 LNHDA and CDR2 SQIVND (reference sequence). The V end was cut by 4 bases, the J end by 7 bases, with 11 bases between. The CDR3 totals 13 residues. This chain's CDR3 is CASSSGFINEQFF. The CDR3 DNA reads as TGTGCCAGTAGTAGCGGGTTTATAAATGAGCAGTTCTTC.

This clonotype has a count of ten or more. CDR3 sequence (DNA): TGTGCCAGCAGCTGGTCCCAGAACACTGAAGCTTTCTTT. Protein: CASSWSQNTEAFF. This sequence joins TRBV7-3 and TRBJ1-1; the D is unclear. The CDR3 sequence is 13 residues long. CDR1 and CDR2 from the germline V gene are SGHTA and FQGTGA. Trimming removed 4 bases at V and 1 base at J, with 7 bases between.

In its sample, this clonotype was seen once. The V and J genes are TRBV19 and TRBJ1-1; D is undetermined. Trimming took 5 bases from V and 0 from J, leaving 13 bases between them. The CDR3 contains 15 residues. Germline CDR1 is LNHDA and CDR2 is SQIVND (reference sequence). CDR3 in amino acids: CASSPGWQVNTEAFF. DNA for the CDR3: TGTGCCAGTAGTCCCGGTTGGCAGGTGAACACTGAAGCTTTCTTT.

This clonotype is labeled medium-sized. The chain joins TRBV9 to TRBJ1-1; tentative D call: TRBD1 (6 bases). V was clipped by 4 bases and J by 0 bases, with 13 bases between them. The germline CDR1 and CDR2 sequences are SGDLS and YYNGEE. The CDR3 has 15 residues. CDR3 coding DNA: TGTGCCAGCAGCCCTAGCTACAGGGTGAACACTGAAGCTTTCTTT. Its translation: CASSPSYRVNTEAFF.

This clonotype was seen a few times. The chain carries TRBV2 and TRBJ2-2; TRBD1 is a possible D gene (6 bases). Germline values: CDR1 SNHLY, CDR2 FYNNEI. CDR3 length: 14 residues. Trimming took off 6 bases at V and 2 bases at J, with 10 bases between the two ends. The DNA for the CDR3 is TGTGCCAGCAGACTGGACAGTAACACCGGGGAGCTGTTTTTT. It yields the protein CASRLDSNTGELFF.

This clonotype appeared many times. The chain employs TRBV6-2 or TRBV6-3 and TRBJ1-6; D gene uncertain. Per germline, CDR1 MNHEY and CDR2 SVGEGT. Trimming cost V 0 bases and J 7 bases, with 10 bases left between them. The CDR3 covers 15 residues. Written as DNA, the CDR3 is TGTGCCAGCAGTTACTCGAGGCAGAGGAATTCACCCCTCCACTTT. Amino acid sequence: CASSYSRQRNSPLHF.

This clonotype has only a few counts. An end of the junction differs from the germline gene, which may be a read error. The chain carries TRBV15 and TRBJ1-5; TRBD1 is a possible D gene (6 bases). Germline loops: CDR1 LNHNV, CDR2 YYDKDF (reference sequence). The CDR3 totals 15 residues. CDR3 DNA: TGTGCCACCAGCAGAGCGGACAGTAAATATCAGCCCCAGAATTTT. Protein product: CATSRADSKYQPQNF.